These 21 T cell receptor beta chains share one sample of origin, sequenced in a study of cytomegalovirus exposure and HLA in healthy donors. Method: immunoSEQ multiplex PCR; TCRdb's copy keeps in-frame clones and lacks some. The sample holds fewer than 250,000 clones; roughly 88% are singletons and the top ten take 11% to 15%. Sequences were obtained from PBMCs. The receptors stem from a woman in her 30s in good health and CMV-seropositive.

This rearrangement joins TRBV7-2 to TRBJ1-2; 9 nucleotides align to TRBD1. Germline CDR1 is SGHTA and CDR2 is FQGNSA. CDR3 size: 17 residues. After removal of 1 base from V and 4 bases from J, the junction contained 10 bases not matched to a gene. CDR3 coding DNA: TGTGCCAGCAGCTTAGGGACCCACAGGGGGCCGGGCTATGGCTACACCTTC. It is translated as CASSLGTHRGPGYGYTF. Looking up the rest from reference TRBV7-2 and TRBJ1-2 gives the full variable domain: GAGVSQSPSNKVTEKGKDVELRCDPISGHTALYWYRQSLGQGLEFLIYFQGNSAPDKSGLPSDRFSAERTGGSVSTLTIQRTQQEDSAVYLCASSLGTHRGPGYGYTFGSGTRLTVV.

In this sample, this clone turned up once. This chain joins TRBV5-1 and TRBJ2-6; D call uncertain. Germline V CDR1 and CDR2: SGHRS, YFSETQ. V lost 6 bases to trimming and J lost 0 bases, with 13 bases between them. This CDR3 has 16 amino acids. The CDR3 bases are TGCGCCAGCATGGTTAGCTCCGGCTCTGGGGCCAACGTCCTGACTTTC. It yields the protein CASMVSSGSGANVLTF.

This clone was found once. V usage is TRBV9 and J usage is TRBJ2-1, with TRBD2 as a possible D gene (6 bases). Trimming left V 0 bases short and J 3 bases short, with 10 bases between. The CDR3 is 15 residues long. CDR1 is SGDLS and CDR2 is YYNGEE in the germline V gene. CDR3 sequence: CASSVDGRDYNEQFF. DNA for the CDR3: TGTGCCAGCAGCGTAGACGGGAGAGACTACAATGAGCAGTTCTTC.

The chain recombines TRBV11-2 with TRBJ2-1; TRBD2 matches 9 bases. This CDR3 has 19 amino acids. Germline V gives CDR1 SGHAT, CDR2 FQNNGV. Losses at the gene ends were 0 bases for V and 7 bases for J; bases not matched to a gene: 16. CDR3 residues: CASSLDGRASGKVTNEQFF. The DNA for the CDR3 is TGTGCCAGCAGCTTAGATGGCAGGGCTAGCGGGAAGGTTACGAATGAGCAGTTCTTC.

This clone was detected only once. The V call is TRBV19, the J call TRBJ2-3; maybe TRBD1 (6 bases). Germline CDR1 and CDR2: LNHDA and SQIVND (reference sequence). This CDR3 region has 16 residues. Deletions cut 4 bases from V and 0 bases from J, with 14 bases between. The CDR3 sequence: CASSNPDSLSTDTQYF. For the CDR3, the DNA is TGTGCCAGTAGTAACCCGGACAGTCTGAGCACAGATACGCAGTATTTT.

The chain uses TRBV2 and TRBJ2-2; 7 nucleotides line up with TRBD1. The CDR3 has 13 residues. V shed 8 bases, J shed 5 bases, and the junction held 5 bases outside the gene matches. Germline CDR1 is SNHLY and CDR2 is FYNNEI. The CDR3 is CASDRQGTGELFF. CDR3 DNA: TGTGCCAGCGACCGACAGGGAACCGGGGAGCTGTTTTTT.

V and J are TRBV25-1 and TRBJ1-2; D not resolved. V gave up 3 bases and J gave up 4 bases, with 12 bases separating them. CDR1 MGHDK and CDR2 SYGVNS come from the germline V gene. CDR3 size: 14 residues. The CDR3 DNA follows: TGTGCCAGCAGTGATAGGACGGCCTCCTATGGCTACACCTTC. It yields the protein CASSDRTASYGYTF.

As concerns this clone: The same CDR3 is also encoded by other DNA sequences in this sample. CDR3 loop: CSVERGNTEAFF. DNA for the CDR3: TGCAGCGTTGAACGGGGGAACACTGAAGCTTTCTTT. This sequence joins TRBV29-1 and TRBJ1-1; D remains unclear. Trimming took off 2 bases at V and 1 base at J, with 5 bases between the two ends. Germline loops: CDR1 SQVTM, CDR2 ANQGSEA. CDR3 length: 12 residues.

This rearrangement joins TRBV7-9 to TRBJ2-7; TRBD2 matches 10 bases. V dropped 11 bases and J dropped 3; count of bases not matched to a gene: 13. The CDR3 is 15 residues long. The germline CDR1 and CDR2 sequences are SEHNR and FQNEAQ (reference sequence). The CDR3 DNA follows: TGTGCCGTAGACGCTTTAGCGGGAGGACTCTACGAGCAGTACTTC. This encodes CAVDALAGGLYEQYF.

This chain links TRBV5-1 with TRBJ1-2; a possible D gene is TRBD1 (5 bases). Trimming took off 4 bases at V and 0 bases at J, with 10 bases between the two ends. This CDR3 comprises 14 residues. From germline, CDR1 is SGHRS and CDR2 YFSETQ. The CDR3 protein is CASSIQDPNYGYTF. The DNA for the CDR3 is TGCGCCAGCAGCATACAGGATCCTAACTATGGCTACACCTTC.

The chain combines TRBV13 with TRBJ2-4, with a weak D call TRBD1 (5 bases). The germline gives CDR1 PRHDT, CDR2 FYEKMQ (reference sequence). V shed 5 bases and J shed 4 bases, with 18 bases lying between them. The CDR3 loop spans 16 amino acids. This CDR3 reads CASSQQTTEGKNIQYF. The CDR3 coding sequence is TGTGCCAGCAGCCAACAAACGACAGAAGGTAAAAACATTCAGTACTTC.

The rearrangement uses TRBV11-3 and TRBJ2-7; possibly TRBD1 for D (5 bases). CDR1 and CDR2 from the germline V gene are SGHNT and YENEEA. Trimming cost V 1 base and J 3 bases, with 13 bases left between them. The CDR3 totals 15 residues. The CDR3 loop is CASSLVKGVFYEQYF. Here the CDR3 DNA reads TGTGCCAGCAGCTTAGTGAAAGGGGTGTTCTACGAGCAGTACTTC.

The chain has TRBV11-2 and TRBJ1-2; D is ambiguous. CDR3 length: 13 residues. CDR1 is SGHAT and CDR2 is FQNNGV in the germline V gene. V shed 6 bases and J shed 4 bases, with 12 bases lying between them. CDR3 residues: CASSFAPIYGYTF. The CDR3 nucleotides read TGTGCCAGCAGTTTCGCCCCTATCTATGGCTACACCTTC.

This clone was picked up one time. V is TRBV29-1 and J is TRBJ2-2; unclear D gene. The V gene's germline CDR1 is SQVTM and CDR2 ANQGSEA. V lost 5 bases to trimming and J lost 0 bases, with 7 bases between them. The CDR3 is 13 amino acids. CDR3 coding DNA: TGCAGCGTTCGCGGAGCGAACACCGGGGAGCTGTTTTTT. Protein product: CSVRGANTGELFF.

The chain's CDR3 is CASSWGESQPQHF. The DNA for the CDR3 is TGTGCCAGCAGCTGGGGGGAATCTCAGCCCCAGCATTTT. The V gene is TRBV7-9, the J gene TRBJ1-5, with D possibly being TRBD1 (5 bases). Per germline, CDR1 SEHNR and CDR2 FQNEAQ (reference sequence). V was pared by 4 bases and J by 6 bases, with 10 bases between. This CDR3 has 13 residues.

CDR3 bases: TGTGCCAGCAGGGGTGGACTAGCGGGAGATACGCAGTATTTT. As protein: CASRGGLAGDTQYF. The chain combines TRBV6-5 with TRBJ2-3; TRBD2 matches 11 bases. This CDR3 has 14 residues. After removal of 6 bases from V and 5 bases from J, the junction contained 4 bases not matched to a gene. The germline gives CDR1 MNHEY, CDR2 SVGAGI.

Written as DNA, the CDR3 is TGTGCCAGCAACGCACAGGGGGTCGACCACGAGCAGTACTTC. Amino acid sequence: CASNAQGVDHEQYF. This chain links TRBV4-2 with TRBJ2-7, with 8 bases matching TRBD1. The CDR3 runs 14 residues. CDR1 LGHNA and CDR2 YNFKEQ come from the germline V gene. V dropped 7 bases and J dropped 5; count of bases not matched to a gene: 10.

V gene TRBV2 combines with J gene TRBJ2-7, with 7 bases aligning to TRBD2. CDR1 and CDR2 from the germline V gene are SNHLY and FYNNEI. The CDR3 contains 13 residues. The trim removed 7 bases at V and 3 bases at J, leaving 6 bases unmatched. This CDR3 is CASKRLALYEQYF. The CDR3 DNA reads as TGTGCCAGCAAGCGACTAGCACTCTACGAGCAGTACTTC.

This clone was counted a single time. The chain employs TRBV10-3 and TRBJ1-1; possible D gene TRBD1, 6 bases. The CDR3 is made up of 13 amino acids. The V gene lost 8 bases and the J gene lost 1 base, with 11 bases spanning the gap. Germline V gives CDR1 ENHRY, CDR2 SYGVKD. In DNA form, the CDR3 reads TGTGCCATCGGCAAGACAGGGAACACTGAAGCTTTCTTT. Its protein product is CAIGKTGNTEAFF.

V usage is TRBV6-1 and J usage is TRBJ2-5; D ambiguous. The V and J ends lost 4 bases and 5 bases respectively, with 11 bases between them. Germline lookup yields CDR1 MNHNS and CDR2 SASEGT. The CDR3 spans 13 residues. The CDR3 DNA follows: TGTGCCAGCAGTGGAGAGGTAGGGGAGACCCAGTACTTC. This gives the protein CASSGEVGETQYF.

As concerns this clone: The junction departs from the called germline gene at one end, perhaps through a read error. The CDR3 nucleotides are TGTGCTAGCAGCTTGGAGGTCGGGGAGCTGTTTTTT. It translates to CASSLEVGELFF. This chain connects TRBV7-7 to TRBJ2-2; tentative D call: TRBD2 (5 bases). Per the germline V gene, CDR1 is SSHAT and CDR2 is FNYEAQ (reference sequence). CDR3 length: 12 amino acids.